This TCR beta chain came from a study of blood T cell repertoires in COVID-19. Background on the study: The analysed material was cDNA or gDNA that came from T cells, B-cell-depleted T cells, or PBMCs.

Authors' processing steps: Nucleated cell number was recorded as an estimate derived from reference gene primer amplification. Assay: immunoSEQ multiplex PCR; the TCRdb copy retains only in-frame clones and omits some. The D gene and trimming were derived from the DNA, and the V and J assignments and clone size from that table. The sample lists about half a million clones; 75% to 90% were seen once. This CDR3 contains 14 residues. Germline lookup yields CDR1 LNHDA and CDR2 SQIVND (reference sequence). Trimming removed 3 bases from V and 4 bases from J, with 12 bases in between. This clonotype originated in a human donor in a cohort sampled during active COVID-19. The rearrangement uses TRBV19 and TRBJ1-2; a weak D match, TRBD1 (6 bases). The sample taken for sequencing was peripheral blood. CDR3 residues: CASSIRGGSYGYTF. The DNA of the CDR3 is TGTGCCAGTAGTATTAGGGGGGGAAGCTATGGCTACACCTTC.